The 27 T cell receptor beta chains below all came from one sample that was sequenced in a study of CD8 T cells in Susac syndrome. RNA amounts of roughly 0.45 to 1 ug underwent reverse transcription with random hexamers. TCRdb re-analysed the immunoSEQ multiplex PCR reads in MiXCR, keeping a single row per CDR3 protein. The profile shows roughly 120,000 distinct CDR3 sequences, 90% to 95% of them singletons. The source material was CD4+ T cells from PBMCs. These TCRs come from a human donor with multiple sclerosis.

This chain links TRBV10-3 with TRBJ1-2; D not certain. Trimming stripped 6 bases from V and 4 bases from J, with 12 bases between. In germline, CDR1 is ENHRY, CDR2 SYGVKD. The CDR3 is made up of 13 amino acids. For the CDR3, the DNA is TGTGCCATCAGAGCTGGCGAGACCTATGGCTACACCTTC. It encodes CAIRAGETYGYTF.

This clonotype appeared a single time. This chain connects TRBV6-1 to TRBJ1-5, with no clear D. The CDR3 has 14 amino acids. Between the trimmed V and J ends, which lost 2 bases and 5 bases, there was a span of 10 bases. Germline CDR1 MNHNS, CDR2 SASEGT. CDR3 region: CASSEIGLDQPQHF. The DNA of the CDR3 is TGTGCCAGCAGTGAAATAGGGTTAGATCAGCCCCAGCATTTT.

The chain is built from TRBV10-3 and TRBJ1-2, with a possible D match to TRBD1 (5 bases). V gave up 8 bases and J gave up 4 bases, with 17 bases separating them. Germline CDR1 reads ENHRY; CDR2 reads SYGVKD. The CDR3 is 14 amino acids. The CDR3 loop is CAIGTEAGTYGYTF. CDR3 nucleotides: TGTGCCATCGGCACCGAGGCAGGGACCTATGGCTACACCTTC.

The chain recombines TRBV7-9 with TRBJ2-5; D is possibly TRBD1 or TRBD2 (6 bases each). This CDR3 is 15 amino acids long. Trimming left V 5 bases short and J 1 base short, with 14 bases between. In germline, CDR1 is SEHNR, CDR2 FQNEAQ (reference sequence). The CDR3 region has the DNA TGTGCCAGCAGCCCCCCTAGGGGGGTCCAAGAGACCCAGTACTTC. It yields the protein CASSPPRGVQETQYF.

The chain has TRBV11-1 and TRBJ1-1, with D possibly TRBD1 on 6 matching bases. Germline-derived CDR1 and CDR2 are SGHAT and FQDESV (reference sequence). V was pared by 1 base and J by 5 bases, with 14 bases between. This CDR3 is built from 15 residues. The CDR3 spells CASSLVAYRGTEAFF. Written as DNA, the CDR3 is TGTGCCAGCAGCTTAGTCGCATATAGGGGGACTGAAGCTTTCTTT.

The chain couples TRBV30 to TRBJ1-1; D may be TRBD1 (5 bases). This CDR3 has 13 residues. The V and J ends lost 7 bases and 1 base respectively, with 13 bases between them. Germline assignment: CDR1 GTSNPN and CDR2 SVGIG (reference sequence). CDR3 DNA sequence: TGTGCCTATGTTCGGGGCGGGAACACTGAAGCTTTCTTT. It encodes CAYVRGGNTEAFF.

The table lists this clonotype with a few counts. This chain connects TRBV5-4 to TRBJ1-2; 7 nucleotides line up with TRBD1. Germline V CDR1 and CDR2: SGHNT, YYREEE (reference sequence). The CDR3 is 14 amino acids. The V and J ends lost 0 bases and 7 bases, in that order; junction bases with no gene match: 6. CDR3 coding DNA: TGTGCCAGCAGCTTGGCTGACAGGGCGGCTGGCTACACCTTC. Protein sequence: CASSLADRAAGYTF.

V usage is TRBV6-2 or TRBV6-3 and J usage is TRBJ1-5; perhaps TRBD1 as D (5 bases). The germline gives CDR1 MNHEY, CDR2 SVGEGT. The CDR3 is made up of 15 amino acids. Trimming left V 2 bases short and J 2 bases short, with 10 bases between. In nucleotides, the CDR3 is TGTGCCAGCAGTTACGGGCCAGGGCGCAATCAGCCCCAGCATTTT. Protein sequence: CASSYGPGRNQPQHF.

The V gene is TRBV28, the J gene TRBJ2-4, with TRBD1 matching 12 bases. CDR1 and CDR2 from the germline V gene are MDHEN and SYDVKM. This CDR3 spans 19 amino acids. With V trimmed by 5 bases and J by 3 bases, 14 bases remained unmatched. The CDR3 is CASSPHATGTGGYKNIQYF. The CDR3 nucleotides are TGTGCCAGCAGTCCTCACGCAACCGGGACAGGGGGCTACAAAAACATTCAGTACTTC.

This sequence joins TRBV19 and TRBJ1-5, with D possibly being TRBD1 (6 bases). The CDR3 spans 13 residues. CDR1 and CDR2 (germline): LNHDA, SQIVND (reference sequence). V shed 11 bases and J shed 1 base, with 12 bases lying between them. The CDR3 here is CAGGRRSNQPQHF. The CDR3 bases are TGTGCCGGGGGCCGGCGGAGCAATCAGCCCCAGCATTTT.

The table lists this clonotype with a count of one. The chain links TRBV5-6 to TRBJ1-2; 7 positions agree with TRBD1. The CDR3 totals 16 residues. Germline V gene lookup returns CDR1 SGHDT and CDR2 YYEEEE. After removal of 1 base from V and 4 bases from J, the junction contained 10 bases not matched to a gene. The CDR3 region is CASSLLGGQTTYGYTF. CDR3 DNA sequence: TGTGCCAGCAGCTTGTTGGGGGGACAGACGACCTATGGCTACACCTTC.

CDR3 bases: TGCAGTGCAGAGGGGGAGATAGAAGAGACCCAGTACTTC. It is translated as CSAEGEIEETQYF. The V gene is TRBV20-1, the J gene TRBJ2-5, with D perhaps TRBD1 (6 bases). V was cut by 6 bases and J by 3 bases, with 14 bases left in between. Germline CDR1 is DFQATT and CDR2 is SNEGSKA (reference sequence). This CDR3 is 13 amino acids long.

The chain joins TRBV5-1 to TRBJ1-1; a weak D match, TRBD1 (5 bases). The ends were cut back, 0 bases at V and 7 bases at J, with 7 bases in the middle. The CDR3 length is 12 residues. The germline V gene has CDR1 SGHRS and CDR2 YFSETQ. CDR3 protein: CASSLGQNEAFF. CDR3 DNA sequence: TGCGCCAGCAGCTTGGGACAGAATGAAGCTTTCTTT.

V is TRBV7-2 and J is TRBJ2-5, with 12 bases lining up with TRBD2. The J segment lost 4 bases and the V segment lost 6 bases, leaving 12 bases of the junction unmatched. The germline V gene encodes CDR1 SGHTA and CDR2 FQGNSA. The CDR3 is made up of 17 amino acids. CDR3 DNA sequence: TGTGCCAGCAGTAGGGGCCCTAGCGGGGGGGCCTTAGAGACCCAGTACTTC. Protein sequence: CASSRGPSGGALETQYF.

The V and J genes are TRBV24-1 and TRBJ2-2; tentatively, D is TRBD2 (5 bases). The CDR3 covers 15 residues. Trimming shortened V by 2 bases and J by 2 bases, and 8 bases separated the two germline ends. Germline CDR1 reads KGHDR; CDR2 reads SFDVKD. In nucleotides, the CDR3 is TGTGCCACCAGTGATTCTAGCAGAAACACCGGGGAGCTGTTTTTT. It is translated as CATSDSSRNTGELFF.

This chain connects TRBV3-1 to TRBJ1-2; D possibly corresponds to TRBD1 (6 bases). CDR1 and CDR2 from the germline V gene are LGHDT and YNNKEL (reference sequence). The CDR3 has 15 residues. V gave up 4 bases and J gave up 4 bases, with 16 bases separating them. The CDR3 is CASSPRTEATYGYTF. The CDR3 DNA follows: TGTGCCAGCAGCCCGCGGACAGAGGCCACCTATGGCTACACCTTC.

The CDR3 sequence is CASNGAGVETQYF. The CDR3 DNA follows: TGTGCCAGCAATGGGGCGGGTGTTGAGACCCAGTACTTC. J is TRBJ2-5 and V is TRBV7-2, with D possibly being TRBD1 or TRBD2 (5 bases each). CDR3 size: 13 residues. The V gene's germline CDR1 is SGHTA and CDR2 FQGNSA. The germline V and J ends were trimmed by 7 bases and 5 bases, with 14 bases remaining between them. Full variable domain (outside the CDR3, taken from reference TRBV7-2 and TRBJ2-5): GAGVSQSPSNKVTEKGKDVELRCDPISGHTALYWYRQSLGQGLEFLIYFQGNSAPDKSGLPSDRFSAERTGGSVSTLTIQRTQQEDSAVYLCASNGAGVETQYFGPGTRLLVL.

The chain uses TRBV10-3 and TRBJ2-2; 8 nucleotides line up with TRBD1. V gave up 4 bases and J gave up 5 bases; unmatched junction bases: 9. Germline lookup yields CDR1 ENHRY and CDR2 SYGVKD. The CDR3 is 16 amino acids. The CDR3 region has the DNA TGTGCCATCAGTGTGCTGGACAGGGAGTCGACCGGGGAGCTGTTTTTT. Translation gives CAISVLDRESTGELFF.

This chain links TRBV12-3 or TRBV12-4 with TRBJ2-7; 7 bases fit TRBD1. The trim removed 5 bases at V and 4 bases at J, leaving 8 bases unmatched. CDR3 length equals 14 residues. DNA for the CDR3: TGTGCCAGCAGTCACAACGACAGGGAATACGAGCAGTACTTC. The encoded protein is CASSHNDREYEQYF.

The chain couples TRBV29-1 to TRBJ2-1; D possibly uses TRBD1 or TRBD2 (5 bases each). The CDR3 consists of 15 residues. V was cut by 7 bases and J by 4 bases, with 20 bases left in between. The germline V gene encodes CDR1 SQVTM and CDR2 ANQGSEA. The CDR3 region is CSAGLRRGEYNEQFF. The CDR3 bases are TGCAGCGCCGGATTAAGACGGGGCGAGTACAATGAGCAGTTCTTC.

The chain carries TRBV12-3 or TRBV12-4 and TRBJ1-3, with D hard to call. CDR3 length: 13 amino acids. The V gene lost 5 bases and the J gene lost 8 bases, with 13 bases spanning the gap. CDR3: CASSLSNGDTIYF. The CDR3 region has the DNA TGTGCCAGCAGTCTTTCGAACGGGGACACCATATATTTT.

The chain combines TRBV20-1 with TRBJ1-6, with 8 bases that match TRBD1. This CDR3 is 14 amino acids long. V lost 0 bases and J lost 8; bases outside the gene matches: 3. Germline-derived CDR1 and CDR2 are DFQATT and SNEGSKA (reference sequence). Here the CDR3 reads CSARDPGQDSPLHF. The CDR3 DNA is TGCAGTGCTAGAGACCCGGGACAGGATTCACCCCTCCACTTT.

J is TRBJ2-1 and V is TRBV28; 8 positions agree with TRBD1. This CDR3 is 15 amino acids long. Losses at the gene ends were 2 bases for V and 6 bases for J; bases not matched to a gene: 6. Germline V CDR1 and CDR2: MDHEN, SYDVKM. The CDR3 nucleotides read TGTGCCAGCAGTTTAGGCCAGGGGGCTGTCAATGAGCAGTTCTTC. Translating it yields CASSLGQGAVNEQFF.

The chain is built from TRBV19 and TRBJ1-5, with D unclear. This CDR3 region has 14 residues. V was pared by 2 bases and J by 5 bases, with 10 bases between. The germline CDR1 and CDR2 sequences are LNHDA and SQIVND (reference sequence). CDR3 nucleotides: TGTGCCAGTAGTATACTCCAAAGGGATCAGCCCCAGCATTTT. It specifies CASSILQRDQPQHF.

This chain uses TRBV4-1 with TRBJ2-3, with 9 nucleotides matching TRBD2. Germline trimming cut 0 bases from V and 4 bases from J; bases unmatched to any gene: 8. The CDR3 extends over 17 amino acids. CDR1 MGHRA and CDR2 YSYEKL come from the germline V gene. As DNA, the CDR3 is TGCGCCAGCAGCCAAGATCGAGGCGGGGGGGCCCCAGATACGCAGTATTTT. Translated: CASSQDRGGGAPDTQYF.

The rearrangement joins TRBV20-1 to TRBJ2-5; D is perhaps TRBD1 or TRBD2 (5 bases each). Germline CDR1 is DFQATT and CDR2 is SNEGSKA (reference sequence). The CDR3 extends over 13 amino acids. Deletions cut 6 bases from V and 9 bases from J, with 20 bases between. CDR3 amino acids: CSAPGASVQAQYF. The DNA of the CDR3 is TGCAGTGCCCCCGGGGCGTCAGTTCAGGCCCAGTACTTC.

V usage is TRBV28 and J usage is TRBJ1-2, with 9 bases aligning to TRBD1. V lost 5 bases and J lost 7; bases outside the gene matches: 5. Germline V lookup: CDR1 MDHEN, CDR2 SYDVKM. This CDR3 has 13 residues. The CDR3: CASSPTDRGGYTF. CDR3 nucleotides: TGTGCCAGCAGTCCCACGGACAGGGGTGGCTACACCTTC.